This T cell receptor (beta chain) was retrieved from a study of shared clonotypes between healthy human individuals. Study-level points and caveats: Non-shared clonotypes displayed generation probabilities falling below those of clonotypes present in all four donors. A limitation of the genetic and exposure-history diversity represented arose from few donors.

In the naive CD8 group, cells lacked CD45RO and were positively selected for CCR7, so terminally differentiated effector memory CD45RA+ cells were left out. Healthy adults negative for HIV, lacking recent acute infections or vaccinations, served as donors. Nashville, Tennessee was home to all donors, who were Caucasian adults. A single count supports this clone. Antigen unknown. Other DNA sequences in the sample encode the same CDR3. Generated by immunoSEQ multiplex PCR, the TCRdb table keeps only in-frame clones and is missing some. The sample contains around 1.9 million clones, just over 90% of which appear only once. Trimming took off 1 base at V and 4 bases at J, with 8 bases between the two ends. The CDR3 has 13 residues. The germline CDR1 and CDR2 sequences are SGHDT and YYEEEE.

Sequencing was carried out using naive CD8+ T cells from PBMCs. This rearrangement joins TRBV5-6 to TRBJ1-1; maybe TRBD1 (6 bases). The clonotype originates from a man between 18 and 29 years old in good health. Some clones in this sample may be carry-over from other donors' samples. The CDR3 DNA sequence: TGTGCCAGCAGCTTGAGAGGGGGCACTGAAGCTTTCTTT. The encoded protein is CASSLRGGTEAFF.